These T cell receptor beta chains were read from a single sample in a study of PD-L1 blockade in urothelial cancer. Sequencing used immunoSEQ multiplex PCR; TCRdb keeps in-frame clones, though not all of them. The sample has some 84,000 clones; 82% are singletons. The sequencing used PBMCs, collected around atezolizumab (anti-PD-L1) treatment. The receptors come from a man aged 65 to 85 with urothelial cancer. Both conserved end residues are part of each CDR3. Each record gives: V gene, clone size, D gene, J gene, CDR3 protein, CDR3 DNA. The D gene is left open where the match is weak. Clone size appears in some rows only: once, few, many, or a class for an expanded clone.

v_call: TRBV7-9
clone_size: .
d_call: TRBD1
j_call: TRBJ2-7
cdr3_aa: CASSPRTGAYEQYF
cdr3_nt: TGTGCCAGCAGCCCCCGGACAGGGGCCTACGAGCAGTACTTC

v_call: TRBV5-4
clone_size: medium-sized
d_call: TRBD1
j_call: TRBJ2-7
cdr3_aa: CASSFGTASYEQYF
cdr3_nt: TGTGCCAGCAGCTTCGGGACAGCCTCCTACGAGCAGTACTTC

v_call: TRBV7-2
clone_size: .
d_call: .
j_call: TRBJ2-3
cdr3_aa: CASSPKWTVTPRQYTQYF
cdr3_nt: TGTGCCAGCAGTCCCAAATGGACAGTGACCCCGCGTCAATATACGCAGTATTTT

v_call: TRBV2
clone_size: .
d_call: .
j_call: TRBJ1-6
cdr3_aa: CASSELRGNSPLHF
cdr3_nt: TGTGCCAGCAGTGAACTCCGGGGTAATTCACCCCTCCACTTT

v_call: TRBV6-5
clone_size: .
d_call: .
j_call: TRBJ1-1
cdr3_aa: CASSPGHNTEAFF
cdr3_nt: TGTGCCAGCAGTCCGGGACATAACACTGAAGCTTTCTTT

v_call: TRBV5-1
clone_size: .
d_call: .
j_call: TRBJ1-4
cdr3_aa: CASSLWGGYDEKLFF
cdr3_nt: TGCGCCAGCAGTCTGTGGGGGGGCTATGATGAAAAACTGTTTTTT

v_call: TRBV5-4
clone_size: .
d_call: TRBD2
j_call: TRBJ2-7
cdr3_aa: CASSLHPGLVRGYEQYF
cdr3_nt: TGTGCCAGCAGCCTGCACCCGGGACTAGTAAGAGGATACGAGCAGTACTTC

v_call: TRBV7-9
clone_size: .
d_call: .
j_call: TRBJ1-2
cdr3_aa: CASSYSGGGYTF
cdr3_nt: TGTGCCAGCAGCTACTCCGGTGGTGGCTACACCTTC

v_call: TRBV6-1
clone_size: .
d_call: TRBD2
j_call: TRBJ2-3
cdr3_aa: CASSVRLAGAVDTQYF
cdr3_nt: TGTGCCAGCAGTGTTCGACTAGCGGGAGCGGTAGATACGCAGTATTTT

v_call: TRBV7-2
clone_size: .
d_call: TRBD2
j_call: TRBJ2-5
cdr3_aa: CASSFSSGVQETQYF
cdr3_nt: TGTGCCAGCAGCTTTTCTAGCGGAGTCCAAGAGACCCAGTACTTC

v_call: TRBV20-1
clone_size: .
d_call: .
j_call: TRBJ1-1
cdr3_aa: CSAISITEAFF
cdr3_nt: TGCAGTGCTATATCTATCACTGAAGCTTTCTTT

v_call: TRBV6-5
clone_size: .
d_call: .
j_call: TRBJ1-6
cdr3_aa: CASSYSAGRGSPLHF
cdr3_nt: TGTGCCAGCAGTTACTCCGCGGGGAGGGGGTCACCCCTCCACTTT

v_call: TRBV4-1
clone_size: .
d_call: .
j_call: TRBJ2-7
cdr3_aa: CASSPAEFYEQYF
cdr3_nt: TGCGCCAGCAGCCCAGCGGAATTTTACGAGCAGTACTTC

v_call: TRBV11-3
clone_size: .
d_call: TRBD2
j_call: TRBJ2-7
cdr3_aa: CASSLGLAGGYEQYF
cdr3_nt: TGTGCCAGCAGCTTGGGACTAGCGGGAGGATACGAGCAGTACTTC

v_call: TRBV25-1
clone_size: once
d_call: TRBD1
j_call: TRBJ2-7
cdr3_aa: CASSPRTGTYEQYF
cdr3_nt: TGCGCCAGCAGTCCACGGACAGGGACCTACGAGCAGTACTTC

v_call: TRBV2
clone_size: .
d_call: TRBD2
j_call: TRBJ2-3
cdr3_aa: CASSERASGGTDTQYF
cdr3_nt: TGTGCCAGCAGTGAAAGGGCTAGCGGAGGCACAGATACGCAGTATTTT

v_call: TRBV27
clone_size: once
d_call: TRBD2
j_call: TRBJ2-7
cdr3_aa: CASSLRDYYEQYF
cdr3_nt: TGTGCCAGCAGTTTAAGGGACTACTACGAGCAGTACTTC

v_call: TRBV29-1
clone_size: few
d_call: TRBD1
j_call: TRBJ1-4
cdr3_aa: CSVAQGYEKLFF
cdr3_nt: TGCAGCGTTGCACAGGGGTATGAAAAACTGTTTTTT

v_call: TRBV5-4
clone_size: .
d_call: TRBD1
j_call: TRBJ1-1
cdr3_aa: CASSIQGVRRTEAFF
cdr3_nt: TGTGCCAGCAGCATACAGGGGGTACGGAGAACTGAAGCTTTCTTT

v_call: TRBV6-5
clone_size: few
d_call: TRBD1
j_call: TRBJ2-7
cdr3_aa: CASSPVRDSKNEQYF
cdr3_nt: TGTGCCAGCAGTCCGGTTAGGGACAGCAAGAACGAGCAGTACTTC

v_call: TRBV4-1
clone_size: many
d_call: TRBD1
j_call: TRBJ1-2
cdr3_aa: CASSLGQGAYGYTF
cdr3_nt: TGCGCCAGCAGCCTCGGACAGGGGGCTTATGGCTACACCTTC

v_call: TRBV4-3
clone_size: .
d_call: .
j_call: TRBJ2-5
cdr3_aa: CASSQVFGGQETQYF
cdr3_nt: TGCGCCAGCAGCCAAGTTTTCGGCGGCCAAGAGACCCAGTACTTC

v_call: TRBV27
clone_size: .
d_call: TRBD1
j_call: TRBJ2-4
cdr3_aa: CARPGQGLAKNIQYF
cdr3_nt: TGTGCCCGCCCGGGACAGGGGCTAGCCAAAAACATTCAGTACTTC

v_call: TRBV6-5
clone_size: .
d_call: .
j_call: TRBJ1-5
cdr3_aa: CASSYAVGANQPQHF
cdr3_nt: TGTGCCAGCAGTTACGCGGTGGGGGCGAATCAGCCCCAGCATTTT

v_call: TRBV7-6
clone_size: .
d_call: TRBD2
j_call: TRBJ2-5
cdr3_aa: CASSLGPGRGRETQYF
cdr3_nt: TGTGCCAGCAGCTTAGGCCCGGGGAGGGGTCGGGAGACCCAGTACTTC

v_call: TRBV2
clone_size: .
d_call: .
j_call: TRBJ2-2
cdr3_aa: CASRGLLNTGELFF
cdr3_nt: TGTGCCAGTCGGGGACTTCTTAACACCGGGGAGCTGTTTTTT

v_call: TRBV11-2
clone_size: .
d_call: TRBD2
j_call: TRBJ2-1
cdr3_aa: CASSFSGGPYNEQFF
cdr3_nt: TGTGCCAGCAGCTTTAGCGGGGGGCCCTACAATGAGCAGTTCTTC

v_call: TRBV5-4
clone_size: .
d_call: TRBD1
j_call: TRBJ2-3
cdr3_aa: CASSSDRARSTDTQYF
cdr3_nt: TGTGCCAGCAGCTCCGACAGGGCGCGTAGCACAGATACGCAGTATTTT

v_call: TRBV5-4
clone_size: .
d_call: .
j_call: TRBJ1-2
cdr3_aa: CASSLVGHRPSPTDGYTF
cdr3_nt: TGTGCCAGCAGCTTGGTGGGACACAGGCCCAGTCCCACCGATGGCTACACCTTC

v_call: TRBV15
clone_size: few
d_call: .
j_call: TRBJ1-2
cdr3_aa: CATSRDGSLSYGYTF
cdr3_nt: TGTGCCACCAGCAGAGACGGGAGTTTAAGCTATGGCTACACCTTC

v_call: TRBV18
clone_size: .
d_call: .
j_call: TRBJ2-2
cdr3_aa: CASSPRVSGTGELFF
cdr3_nt: TGTGCCAGCTCACCACGGGTGTCGGGCACCGGGGAGCTGTTTTTT

v_call: TRBV6-5
clone_size: .
d_call: .
j_call: TRBJ2-1
cdr3_aa: CASRRLGQYNEQFF
cdr3_nt: TGTGCCAGCAGAAGACTAGGGCAATACAATGAGCAGTTCTTC

v_call: TRBV5-1
clone_size: .
d_call: .
j_call: TRBJ2-3
cdr3_aa: CASSLWGQKTDTQYF
cdr3_nt: TGCGCCAGCAGCTTGTGGGGGCAGAAGACAGATACGCAGTATTTT

v_call: TRBV5-4
clone_size: .
d_call: TRBD2
j_call: TRBJ2-1
cdr3_aa: CASSLATSGYNEQFF
cdr3_nt: TGTGCCAGCAGCTTGGCTACTAGCGGATACAATGAGCAGTTCTTC

v_call: TRBV19
clone_size: .
d_call: .
j_call: TRBJ1-2
cdr3_aa: CASSSGRRPPDGYTF
cdr3_nt: TGTGCCAGTAGTAGCGGGAGGCGTCCTCCCGACGGCTACACCTTC

v_call: TRBV19
clone_size: .
d_call: TRBD1
j_call: TRBJ1-5
cdr3_aa: CASRASGQGWDQPQHF
cdr3_nt: TGTGCCAGTAGGGCCTCGGGACAGGGGTGGGATCAGCCCCAGCATTTT

v_call: TRBV19
clone_size: .
d_call: .
j_call: TRBJ1-3
cdr3_aa: CASSIDGLGAGNTIYF
cdr3_nt: TGTGCCAGTAGTATAGACGGTCTTGGGGCCGGAAACACCATATATTTT

v_call: TRBV5-4
clone_size: .
d_call: .
j_call: TRBJ2-6
cdr3_aa: CASTFQGWRTGANVLTF
cdr3_nt: TGTGCCAGCACCTTCCAGGGCTGGCGGACTGGGGCCAACGTCCTGACTTTC

v_call: TRBV7-9
clone_size: once
d_call: .
j_call: TRBJ2-3
cdr3_aa: CASDLTGTDTQYF
cdr3_nt: TGTGCCAGCGACCTAACGGGGACAGATACGCAGTATTTT

v_call: TRBV7-2
clone_size: .
d_call: .
j_call: TRBJ2-7
cdr3_aa: CASSLVLGSSYEQYF
cdr3_nt: TGTGCCAGCAGCTTAGTATTGGGGAGCTCCTACGAGCAGTACTTC

v_call: TRBV5-1
clone_size: .
d_call: TRBD1
j_call: TRBJ1-6
cdr3_aa: CASSTVGTANYNSPLHF
cdr3_nt: TGCGCCAGCAGCACCGTGGGGACAGCTAACTATAATTCACCCCTCCACTTT

v_call: TRBV7-8
clone_size: few
d_call: .
j_call: TRBJ1-1
cdr3_aa: CASSKDRGRNTEAFF
cdr3_nt: TGTGCCAGCAGCAAAGATCGGGGGAGGAACACTGAAGCTTTCTTT

v_call: TRBV9
clone_size: .
d_call: .
j_call: TRBJ2-3
cdr3_aa: CASSVGPTGFADTQYF
cdr3_nt: TGTGCCAGCAGCGTAGGTCCTACAGGGTTCGCAGATACGCAGTATTTT

v_call: TRBV11-1
clone_size: .
d_call: .
j_call: TRBJ1-2
cdr3_aa: CASSPDRDDGYTF
cdr3_nt: TGTGCCAGCAGCCCCGACAGAGACGATGGCTACACCTTC

v_call: TRBV7-6
clone_size: .
d_call: TRBD1
j_call: TRBJ2-7
cdr3_aa: CASSSTGNYEQYF
cdr3_nt: TGTGCCAGCAGTTCGACAGGGAACTACGAGCAGTACTTC

v_call: TRBV7-2
clone_size: .
d_call: .
j_call: TRBJ1-1
cdr3_aa: CASSLAHGNRLDTEAFF
cdr3_nt: TGTGCCAGCAGCTTAGCGCACGGGAATAGACTAGACACTGAAGCTTTCTTT